These 8 T cell receptor beta chains share one sample of origin, sequenced in a study of T cells in Graves' hyperthyroidism and ophthalmopathy. The investigators amplified TCR beta CDR3 regions from RNA transcripts. First-round RT-PCR targeting the TCR CDR3 was performed with the HTBI primer set. TCRdb reprocessed the multiplex PCR reads via MiXCR and lists one record per CDR3 protein. The table includes roughly 740,000 distinct CDR3 sequences, around 17% detected once. Sequenced input: blood. These receptors were taken from a man younger than 35 with Graves' hyperthyroidism.

This clonotype came up many times. The chain links TRBV13 to TRBJ2-5; tentatively, D is TRBD1 or TRBD2 (5 bases each). Germline V CDR1 and CDR2: PRHDT, FYEKMQ (reference sequence). Between the trimmed V and J ends, which lost 4 bases and 1 base, there was a span of 13 bases. The CDR3 spans 15 residues. The DNA for the CDR3 is TGTGCCAGCAGCTATCAGGGCGGGCCCCAAGAGACCCAGTACTTC. This gives the protein CASSYQGGPQETQYF.

The chain joins TRBV4-1 to TRBJ1-1, with D possibly being TRBD1 (5 bases). CDR1 and CDR2 from the germline V gene are MGHRA and YSYEKL. V dropped 4 bases and J dropped 2 bases, with 8 bases sitting between them. This CDR3 has 13 residues. The CDR3 reads CASSRGDNTEAFF. The CDR3 DNA reads as TGCGCCAGCAGCCGAGGGGATAACACTGAAGCTTTCTTT.

The chain recombines TRBV6-2 or TRBV6-3 with TRBJ2-3, with 9 bases lining up with TRBD2. Trimming took 0 bases from V and 4 from J; bases not matched to a gene: 5. Germline CDR1 is MNHEY and CDR2 is SVGEGT. CDR3 length: 16 amino acids. CDR3 sequence: CASSYSAGGEADTQYF. The CDR3 coding sequence is TGTGCCAGCAGTTACTCAGCGGGAGGCGAGGCAGATACGCAGTATTTT.

In its sample, this clonotype was seen many times. V usage is TRBV28 and J usage is TRBJ2-5, with D perhaps TRBD1 (7 bases). Germline loops: CDR1 MDHEN, CDR2 SYDVKM. The CDR3 length is 14 residues. V was clipped by 5 bases and J by 7 bases, with 17 bases between them. CDR3 amino acids: CASSIQGGGRTQYF. DNA for the CDR3: TGTGCCAGCAGTATCCAGGGGGGAGGAAGGACCCAGTACTTC.

The rearrangement joins TRBV12-3 or TRBV12-4 to TRBJ2-6; D possibly uses TRBD1 or TRBD2 (5 bases each). The length of the CDR3 is 17 residues. The ends were cut back, 7 bases at V and 0 bases at J, with 16 bases in the middle. The CDR3 is CASTLGVRVSGANVLTF. CDR3 DNA sequence: TGTGCCAGCACCCTGGGGGTACGGGTCTCTGGGGCCAACGTCCTGACTTTC.

This clonotype was detected ten times or more. The rearrangement joins TRBV11-3 to TRBJ2-6; D gene uncertain. Trimming took 0 bases from V and 4 from J, leaving 13 bases between them. This CDR3 contains 17 residues. Germline V CDR1 and CDR2: SGHNT, YENEEA. As DNA, the CDR3 is TGTGCCAGCAGCTTAGAAGGGAACCTGAGGGGGGCCAACGTCCTGACTTTC. Amino acid sequence: CASSLEGNLRGANVLTF.

About this clonotype: A much larger clonotype is one base distant, so this may be a read error. J is TRBJ2-1 and V is TRBV20-1, with 8 bases aligning to TRBD2. Germline V CDR1 and CDR2: DFQATT, SNEGSKA (reference sequence). The CDR3 is 16 residues long. V was pared by 8 bases and J by 4 bases, with 16 bases of the junction left unmatched. DNA of the CDR3: TGCAGTACCCATTCACCGGGAGGGCCTTCTTACAATGAGCAGTTCTTC. Encoded protein: CSTHSPGGPSYNEQFF.

The genes are TRBV18 and TRBJ2-5; the D is unclear. The germline gives CDR1 KGHSH, CDR2 LQKENI. V shed 2 bases and J shed 2 bases, with 9 bases lying between them. The CDR3 length is 14 residues. The DNA for the CDR3 is TGTGCCAGCTCACCAAACTCCGGTCAAGAGACCCAGTACTTC. Translated: CASSPNSGQETQYF. Supplemented by reference TRBV18 and TRBJ2-5, the full variable domain reads NAGVMQNPRHLVRRRGQEARLRCSPMKGHSHVYWYRQLPEEGLKFMVYLQKENIIDESGMPKERFSAEFPKEGPSILRIQQVVRGDSAAYFCASSPNSGQETQYFGPGTRLLVL.